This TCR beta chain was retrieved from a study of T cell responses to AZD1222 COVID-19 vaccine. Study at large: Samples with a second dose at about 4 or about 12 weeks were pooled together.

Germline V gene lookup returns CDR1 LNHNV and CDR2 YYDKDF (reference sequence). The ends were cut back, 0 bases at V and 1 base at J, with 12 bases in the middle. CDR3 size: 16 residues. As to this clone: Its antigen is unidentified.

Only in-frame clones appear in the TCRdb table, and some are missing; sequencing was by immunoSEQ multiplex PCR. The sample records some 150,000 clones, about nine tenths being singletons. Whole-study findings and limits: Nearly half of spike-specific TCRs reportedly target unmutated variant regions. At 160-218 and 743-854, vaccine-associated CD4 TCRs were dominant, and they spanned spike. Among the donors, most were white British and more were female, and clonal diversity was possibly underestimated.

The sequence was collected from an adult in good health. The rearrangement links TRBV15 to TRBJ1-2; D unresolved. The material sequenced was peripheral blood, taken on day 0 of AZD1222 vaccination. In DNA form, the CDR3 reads TGTGCCACCAGCAGAGATGGTCGGGTTTTTAACTATGGCTACACCTTC. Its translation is CATSRDGRVFNYGYTF.